The rows below give T cell receptor beta chains drawn from one sample of a study of CD8 T cells in ankylosing spondylitis. One entry per CDR3 protein results from TCRdb running MiXCR on the 5' RACE reads. The profile covers approximately 350,000 distinct CDR3 sequences, with 20% to 25% appearing a single time and about 12% taken by the ten largest. The sequenced material came from blood, either unsorted or a sorted T cell fraction (not recorded which). Every receptor here comes from a male donor with ankylosing spondylitis or in good health (not recorded which). The CDR3 runs from the conserved cysteine through the conserved F or W. D genes are given only for firm matches. Expanded clones are given a class, and other clones once, few, many or no size at all.

TRBV27,TRBJ2-3,.,.,TGTGCCAGCAGTTTATCCCTCTCCCTCACAGATACGCAGTATTTT,CASSLSLSLTDTQYF
TRBV11-2,TRBJ2-7,.,.,TGTGCCAGCAGCTTAGCAGGCCACGAGCAGTACTTC,CASSLAGHEQYF
TRBV20-1,TRBJ2-5,.,few,TGCAGTGCTAGACCTCGCGGGGCGGCGGAGGAGACCCAGTACTTC,CSARPRGAAEETQYF
TRBV12-3/TRBV12-4,TRBJ2-3,.,few,TGTGCCAGCAGTTCCCTCCGTTTAGATACGCAGTATTTT,CASSSLRLDTQYF
TRBV29-1,TRBJ2-5,TRBD1,.,TGCAGCGTTGAGGGGGACAGGGTCGAGACCCAGTACTTC,CSVEGDRVETQYF
TRBV7-9,TRBJ2-7,.,many,TGTGCCAGCAGCCCCTCCGGCTCCTACGAGCAGTACTTC,CASSPSGSYEQYF
TRBV12-3/TRBV12-4,TRBJ2-2,.,.,TGTGCCAGCAGTTTAAGGCAGATTAACACCGGGGAGCTGTTTTTT,CASSLRQINTGELFF
TRBV10-3,TRBJ2-5,TRBD2,few,TGTGCCAGCAGGGCTAGCGGGACATACCAAGAGACCCAGTACTTC,CASRASGTYQETQYF
TRBV12-3/TRBV12-4,TRBJ1-5,.,few,TGTGCCAGCAGTTTCGGGGGACGCCGGCATTTT,CASSFGGRRHF
TRBV4-2,TRBJ2-2,TRBD2,few,TGTGCCAGCAGCCCCTCCCTAGCGGGAACGAACACCGGGGAGCTGTTTTTT,CASSPSLAGTNTGELFF
TRBV7-8,TRBJ2-7,TRBD2,.,TGTGCCAGCAGCAGCTATCCTCCTAGCGGGGACTACGAGCAGTACTTC,CASSSYPPSGDYEQYF
TRBV11-2,TRBJ2-2,.,once,TGTGCCAGCATCCAATCAGGGATGTCCGGGGAGCTGTTTTTT,CASIQSGMSGELFF
TRBV7-8,TRBJ2-5,.,few,TGTGCCAGCAGCGGAGTATCTGGTCCAGGAGAGACCCAGTACTTC,CASSGVSGPGETQYF
TRBV5-6,TRBJ1-1,.,.,TGTGCCAGCAGCTCGACACAGGAGAGCACTGAAGCTTTCTTT,CASSSTQESTEAFF